Listed below are T cell receptor beta chains from one sample, sequenced in a study of long-term antiretroviral therapy in people with HIV. Profiled with immunoSEQ multiplex PCR; TCRdb holds only in-frame clones, not every one. The table lists around 12,000 clones, approximately 77% of them singletons, with about a fifth in the top ten. This sample comprised unsorted PBMCs, obtained 0.5 years before starting antiretroviral therapy. The source of these receptors is a woman in her forties with HIV. The CDR3 runs from the conserved cysteine through the conserved F or W. The order of the fields is V gene, J gene, clone size, D gene, CDR3 DNA, CDR3 protein. A D gene is named only where the DNA matches it firmly. Clone size appears in some rows only: once, few, many, or a class for an expanded clone.

TRBV2,TRBJ1-1,NA,NA,TGTGCCAGCAGTGGGTTTACGATAAAAGCTTTCTTT,CASSGFTIKAFF
TRBV29-1,TRBJ2-1,NA,NA,TGCAGCGTTAGGTTATCGGCGGGGAGCTACAATGAGCAGTTCTTC,CSVRLSAGSYNEQFF
TRBV9,TRBJ2-6,once,NA,TGTGCCAGCAGCGTAGTGTTGCCAGGAGAGAAGTCTGGGGCCAACGTCCTGACTTTC,CASSVVLPGEKSGANVLTF
TRBV2,TRBJ2-1,NA,NA,TGTGCCAGCAGCCCCCAAGGTGGGGATGTGTTCTTC,CASSPQGGDVFF
TRBV6-5,TRBJ1-1,NA,NA,TGTGCCAGCAGCCATCACCGGAACACTGAAGCTTTCTTT,CASSHHRNTEAFF
TRBV19,TRBJ2-3,NA,TRBD2,TGTGCCAGTAGTATCCTGACTAGCGGGGGAAAGTATTTT,CASSILTSGGKYF
TRBV7-9,TRBJ2-1,NA,NA,TGTGCCAGCAGCTCCCCCCCAGGGTTTGGGAGCGATGAGCAGTTCTTC,CASSSPPGFGSDEQFF
TRBV5-4,TRBJ2-1,NA,NA,TGTGCCAGCAGCTATGGAAACAATGAGCAGTTCTTC,CASSYGNNEQFF
TRBV14,TRBJ2-7,NA,NA,TGTGCCAGCAGCCAGGCTTACGAGCAGTACTTC,CASSQAYEQYF
TRBV2,TRBJ1-3,once,NA,TGTGCCAGCAGTGTGGAAGCAGCCTCTGGAAACACCATATATTTT,CASSVEAASGNTIYF
TRBV6-4,TRBJ2-1,NA,TRBD2,TGTGCCAGCAGTGAAAGGATAGCGGGAGGGTACAATGAGCAGTTCTTC,CASSERIAGGYNEQFF
TRBV2,TRBJ1-1,NA,TRBD1,TGTGCCAGCAGGGATAAAGGAACAGGGGGCACGAACACTGAAGCTTTCTTT,CASRDKGTGGTNTEAFF
TRBV7-2,TRBJ1-5,NA,NA,TGTGCCAGCAGCTTGATAAATCAGCCCCAGCATTTT,CASSLINQPQHF
TRBV6-5,TRBJ1-5,NA,NA,TGTGCCAGCAGATCGGGACAACTTTATGGGCCCCAGCATTTT,CASRSGQLYGPQHF
TRBV11-3,TRBJ2-1,NA,NA,TGTGCCAGCAGCTTCGCGGGGTTTTACAATGAGCAGTTCTTC,CASSFAGFYNEQFF
TRBV7-2,TRBJ2-5,NA,TRBD1,TGTGCCAGCAGCTTTTTCTCGACAGGGGAAGAGACCCAGTACTTC,CASSFFSTGEETQYF
TRBV7-9,TRBJ1-6,NA,TRBD1,TGTGCCAGCAGCGACCGGGACAGGGGTAATTCACCCCTCCACTTT,CASSDRDRGNSPLHF
TRBV11-2,TRBJ2-7,NA,NA,TGTGCCAGCAGCTTGGGGGGCGGCTCCTACGAGCAGTACTTC,CASSLGGGSYEQYF
TRBV27,TRBJ2-2,NA,TRBD1,TGTGCCAGCAGTTTATTACCGACAGGGGGTTACACCGGGGAGCTGTTTTTT,CASSLLPTGGYTGELFF
TRBV30,TRBJ2-7,NA,TRBD1,TGTGCCAGCGACAGGGGGGGCTACGAGCAGTACTTC,CASDRGGYEQYF
TRBV28,TRBJ1-6,few,NA,TGTGCCAGCAGTACTCGGACCGCCGAAGATAATTCACCCCTCCACTTT,CASSTRTAEDNSPLHF
TRBV5-6,TRBJ2-5,NA,NA,TGTGCCAGCAGCTTCGGTAGATGGGAGACCCAGTACTTC,CASSFGRWETQYF
TRBV7-9,TRBJ2-6,NA,TRBD2,TGTGCCAGCAGCTCAGTCGGGGAGGGGAGCTCTGGGGCCAACGTCCTGACTTTC,CASSSVGEGSSGANVLTF
TRBV7-2,TRBJ1-2,NA,NA,TGTGCCAGCAGCTTAGTTGTTGGCTACACCTTC,CASSLVVGYTF
TRBV29-1,TRBJ1-3,NA,NA,TGCAGCGTTTCCGGGGGGACGGAAGGAAACACCATATATTTT,CSVSGGTEGNTIYF
TRBV27,TRBJ1-6,NA,NA,TGTGCCAGCAGTTTCGGGGGAAGGAATTCACCCCTCCACTTT,CASSFGGRNSPLHF